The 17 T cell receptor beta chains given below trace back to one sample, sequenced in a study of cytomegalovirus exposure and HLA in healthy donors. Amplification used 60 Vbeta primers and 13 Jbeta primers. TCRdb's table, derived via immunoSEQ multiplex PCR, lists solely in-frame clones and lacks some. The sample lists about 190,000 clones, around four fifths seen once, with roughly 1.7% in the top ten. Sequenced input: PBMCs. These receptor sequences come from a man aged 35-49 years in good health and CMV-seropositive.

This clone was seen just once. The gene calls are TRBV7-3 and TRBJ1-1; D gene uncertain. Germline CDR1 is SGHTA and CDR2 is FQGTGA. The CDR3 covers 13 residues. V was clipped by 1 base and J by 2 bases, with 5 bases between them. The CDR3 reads CASSLRGNTEAFF. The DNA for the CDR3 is TGTGCCAGCAGCTTAAGAGGCAACACTGAAGCTTTCTTT.

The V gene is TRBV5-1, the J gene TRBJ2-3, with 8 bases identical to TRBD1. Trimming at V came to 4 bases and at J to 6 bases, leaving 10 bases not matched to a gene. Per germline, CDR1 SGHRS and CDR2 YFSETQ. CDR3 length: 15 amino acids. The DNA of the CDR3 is TGCGCCAGCAGCAGAGACAACAGGGACAGGGATACGCAGTATTTT. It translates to CASSRDNRDRDTQYF.

The CDR3 region is CASSRGLAESTDTQYF. The CDR3 DNA is TGCGCCAGCAGCAGGGGACTAGCGGAGTCCACAGATACGCAGTATTTT. The chain carries TRBV5-1 and TRBJ2-3; 11 bases map to TRBD2. The junction had 6 bases not matched to a gene; V was cut back by 4 bases and J by 2 bases. The CDR3 sequence is 16 residues long. CDR1 SGHRS and CDR2 YFSETQ come from the germline V gene.

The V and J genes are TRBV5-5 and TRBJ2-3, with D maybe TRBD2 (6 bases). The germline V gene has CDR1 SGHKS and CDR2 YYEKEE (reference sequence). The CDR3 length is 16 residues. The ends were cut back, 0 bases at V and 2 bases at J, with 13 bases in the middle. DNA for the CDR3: TGTGCCAGCAGCTTGGCCGGAGGCGGGGTCACAGATACGCAGTATTTT. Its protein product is CASSLAGGGVTDTQYF.

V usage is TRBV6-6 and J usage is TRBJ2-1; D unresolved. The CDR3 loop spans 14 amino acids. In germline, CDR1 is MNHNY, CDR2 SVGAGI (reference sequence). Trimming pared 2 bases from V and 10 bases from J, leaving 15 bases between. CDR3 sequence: CASSYGLAVKEQFF. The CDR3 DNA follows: TGTGCCAGCAGTTACGGGTTAGCCGTGAAGGAGCAGTTCTTC.

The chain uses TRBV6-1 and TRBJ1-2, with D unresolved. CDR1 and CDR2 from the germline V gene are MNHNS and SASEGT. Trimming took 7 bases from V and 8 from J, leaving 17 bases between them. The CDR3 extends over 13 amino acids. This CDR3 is CASNGGVYEGYTF. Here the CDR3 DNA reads TGTGCCAGCAATGGCGGGGTGTATGAGGGCTACACCTTC.

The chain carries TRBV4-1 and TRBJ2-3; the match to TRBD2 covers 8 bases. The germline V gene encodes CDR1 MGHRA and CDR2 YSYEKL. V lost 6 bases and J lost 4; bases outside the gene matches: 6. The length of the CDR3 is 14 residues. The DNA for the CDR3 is TGCGCCAGCAGTCAGCGGGAGCTGGCAGATACGCAGTATTTT. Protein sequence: CASSQRELADTQYF.

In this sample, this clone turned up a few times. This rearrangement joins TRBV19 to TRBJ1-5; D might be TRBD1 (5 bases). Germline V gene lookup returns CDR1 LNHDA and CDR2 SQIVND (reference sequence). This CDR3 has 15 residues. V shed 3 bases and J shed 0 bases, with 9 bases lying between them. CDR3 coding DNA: TGTGCCAGTAGTATCCCAGGGATTAGCAATCAGCCCCAGCATTTT. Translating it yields CASSIPGISNQPQHF.

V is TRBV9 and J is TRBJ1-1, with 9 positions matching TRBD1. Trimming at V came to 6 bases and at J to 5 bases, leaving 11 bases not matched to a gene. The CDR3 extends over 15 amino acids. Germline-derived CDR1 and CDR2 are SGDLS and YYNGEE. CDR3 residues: CASTGGDRGNTEAFF. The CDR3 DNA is TGTGCCAGCACCGGGGGTGACAGGGGGAATACTGAAGCTTTCTTT.

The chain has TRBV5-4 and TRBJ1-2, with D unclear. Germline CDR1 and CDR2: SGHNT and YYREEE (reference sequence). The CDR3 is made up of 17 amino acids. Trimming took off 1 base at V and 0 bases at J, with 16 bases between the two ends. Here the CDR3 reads CASSLSFGETTNYGYTF. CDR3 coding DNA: TGTGCCAGCAGCTTGTCTTTTGGAGAAACTACTAACTATGGCTACACCTTC.

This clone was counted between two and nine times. CDR3 DNA: TGTGCCAGCTTTATTGAAGCTTTCTTT. This gives the protein CASFIEAFF. This chain joins TRBV27 and TRBJ1-1; D unresolved. From germline, CDR1 is MNHEY and CDR2 SMNVEV (reference sequence). This CDR3 spans 9 amino acids. The V end lost 8 bases, the J end lost 7 bases, and 5 bases lay between the germline ends.

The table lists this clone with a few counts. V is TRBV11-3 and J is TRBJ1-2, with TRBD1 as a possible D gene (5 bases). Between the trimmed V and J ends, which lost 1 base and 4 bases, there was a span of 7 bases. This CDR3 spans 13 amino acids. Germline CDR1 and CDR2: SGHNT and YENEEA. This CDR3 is CASSLGTSYGYTF. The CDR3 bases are TGTGCCAGCAGCTTAGGGACATCCTATGGCTACACCTTC.

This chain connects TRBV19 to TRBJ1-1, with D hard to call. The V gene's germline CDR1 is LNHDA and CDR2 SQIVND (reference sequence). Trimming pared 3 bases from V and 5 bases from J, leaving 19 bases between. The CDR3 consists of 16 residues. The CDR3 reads CASSISAPSRGTEAFF. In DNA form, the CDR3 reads TGTGCCAGTAGTATCTCGGCGCCTTCCCGAGGTACTGAAGCTTTCTTT.

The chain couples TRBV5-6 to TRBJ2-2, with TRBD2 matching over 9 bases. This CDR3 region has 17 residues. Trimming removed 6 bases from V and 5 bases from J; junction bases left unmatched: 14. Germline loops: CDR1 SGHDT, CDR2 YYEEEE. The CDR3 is CASNPIDRAGGTGELFF. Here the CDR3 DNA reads TGTGCCAGCAACCCGATTGACAGGGCGGGGGGGACCGGGGAGCTGTTTTTT.

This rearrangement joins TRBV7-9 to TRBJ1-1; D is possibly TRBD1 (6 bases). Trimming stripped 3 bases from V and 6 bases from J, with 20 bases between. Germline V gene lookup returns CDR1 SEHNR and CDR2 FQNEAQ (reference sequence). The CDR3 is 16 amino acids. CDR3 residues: CASSFRARGLGAEAFF. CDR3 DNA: TGTGCCAGCAGCTTTCGGGCGAGGGGGTTAGGTGCTGAAGCTTTCTTT. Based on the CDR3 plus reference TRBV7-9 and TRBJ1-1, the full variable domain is DTGVSQNPRHKITKRGQNVTFRCDPISEHNRLYWYRQTLGQGPEFLTYFQNEAQLEKSRLLSDRFSAERPKGSFSTLEIQRTEQGDSAMYLCASSFRARGLGAEAFFGQGTRLTVV.

The DNA of the CDR3 is TGTGCCAGCAGCTTAGCACCAGCGGGAGGGAAATCCGAGCAGTACTTC. Translated: CASSLAPAGGKSEQYF. The V gene is TRBV11-3, the J gene TRBJ2-7, with TRBD2 matching 10 bases. Per germline, CDR1 SGHNT and CDR2 YENEEA. There are 16 residues in the CDR3. Trimming cost V 1 base and J 6 bases; bases outside gene matches: 9.

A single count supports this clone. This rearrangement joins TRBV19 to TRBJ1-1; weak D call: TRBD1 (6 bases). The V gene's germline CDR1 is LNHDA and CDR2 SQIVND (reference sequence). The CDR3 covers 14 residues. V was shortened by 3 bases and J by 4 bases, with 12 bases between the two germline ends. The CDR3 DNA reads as TGTGCCAGTAGTATCCTGGGGGCGACCACTGAAGCTTTCTTT. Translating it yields CASSILGATTEAFF.